This is a list of T cell receptor beta chains from one sample in a study of T-cell memory formation after mild COVID-19. TCRdb processed the 5' RACE reads anew with MiXCR; each CDR3 protein has one entry. The table lists some 320,000 distinct CDR3 sequences, 15% of them singletons, with around 20% in the top ten. Sequencing used PBMCs or a T cell subset sorted from them (not recorded which). These receptors all come from a man aged 18 to 35 who had mild COVID-19 (a few samples of this study predate the infection). Cell type and time point are not known. Each CDR3 is given with its conserved first and last residue. Each record gives: V gene, J gene, D gene, clone size, CDR3 DNA, CDR3 protein. A D gene is named only where the DNA matches it firmly. The listing skips clone size in some rows; elsewhere it reads once, few, many or a size class.

TRBV5-1	TRBJ1-1	.	few	TGCGCCAGCAGCACCGGACCGGGACAACCAGTCACTGAAGCTTTCTTT	CASSTGPGQPVTEAFF
TRBV7-9	TRBJ2-5	.	many	TGTGCCAGCAGCCCTACTCCCGGTCCCGCAGGAGAGACCCAGTACTTC	CASSPTPGPAGETQYF
TRBV5-6	TRBJ2-7	TRBD1	few	TGTGCCAGCAGCTCGGGACAGGGGGCGAAGGTGCAGTACTTC	CASSSGQGAKVQYF
TRBV6-6	TRBJ2-6	TRBD1	.	TGTGCCAGCAGTATTTGGACAGGTGTGAATTCTGGGGCCAACGTCCTGACTTTC	CASSIWTGVNSGANVLTF
TRBV15	TRBJ2-5	.	.	TGTGCCACCAGCAGAGTACGGGGGGCCGGGGGAGAGACCCAGTACTTC	CATSRVRGAGGETQYF
TRBV28	TRBJ2-1	.	few	TGTGCCAGCAGTTTATCGGGTGAGGAGTTCTTC	CASSLSGEEFF
TRBV30	TRBJ2-1	TRBD2	.	TGTGCCTGGAGTCCTGGGCTAGCGGGAAACAATGAGCAGTTCTTC	CAWSPGLAGNNEQFF
TRBV6-5	TRBJ1-4	.	few	TGTGCCAGCAGCACTAATGGGGGAATTGGCGAAAAACTGTTTTTT	CASSTNGGIGEKLFF
TRBV30	TRBJ1-1	.	.	TGTGCCTGGATCGGAGCGGGGGCGAACACTGAAGCTTTCTTT	CAWIGAGANTEAFF
TRBV19	TRBJ2-7	.	.	TGTGCCAGTAGTCCGTACTCGGGCGGTACTTACGAGCAGTACTTC	CASSPYSGGTYEQYF
TRBV12-3/TRBV12-4	TRBJ1-6	.	many	TGTGCCAGCACCCCATTCGGGGAGTCGAATTCACCCCTCCACTTT	CASTPFGESNSPLHF
TRBV7-9	TRBJ1-1	.	.	TGTGCCAGTATCAAGGGGGAGGCCACTGAAGCTTTCTTT	CASIKGEATEAFF
TRBV18	TRBJ2-7	.	.	TGTGCCAGCTCCCCCCCCTCTTTGTACGAGCAGTACTTC	CASSPPSLYEQYF
TRBV20-1	TRBJ1-1	TRBD1	.	TGCAGTGCGAGCCGGGACAGGGATGAAGCTTTCTTT	CSASRDRDEAFF
TRBV5-1	TRBJ1-1	TRBD1	many	TGCGCCAGCAGCTTGAGTCAGGGGGCCACTGAAGCTTTCTTT	CASSLSQGATEAFF
TRBV24-1	TRBJ2-1	.	few	TGTGCCACCAGTGATTCCCGTCGCGATGAGCAGTTCTTC	CATSDSRRDEQFF
TRBV6-5	TRBJ2-7	.	once	TGTGCCACTGCGACAGGAGGCGTCGAGCAGTACTTC	CATATGGVEQYF
TRBV7-2	TRBJ2-1	TRBD1	few	TGTGCCAGCAGCACAGGGACAGGGGAGGCGGTTGAGCAGTTCTTC	CASSTGTGEAVEQFF
TRBV6-2/TRBV6-3	TRBJ1-2	.	few	TGTGCCAGCAGTTACCGGGACCGCTTACTTTATGGCTACACCTTC	CASSYRDRLLYGYTF
TRBV7-9	TRBJ1-3	TRBD1	.	TGTGCCAGCAGCGCCAGGGACAGCTCTGGAAACACCATATATTTT	CASSARDSSGNTIYF
TRBV10-3	TRBJ2-2	.	few	TGTGCCATCAGTGCTATGGAGGGGAGCACCGGGGAGCTGTTTTTT	CAISAMEGSTGELFF
TRBV11-1	TRBJ2-7	.	few	TGTGCCAGCAGCGAGAATTCAGGGTCCCCCGAGCAGTACTTC	CASSENSGSPEQYF
TRBV28	TRBJ1-1	.	many	TGTGCCAGCAGAGAAATGAACACTGAAGCTTTCTTT	CASREMNTEAFF
TRBV20-1	TRBJ2-7	.	.	TGCAGTGCTAGTCGCGTGGGCGCAGGGTGGGGTCCCTACGAGCAGTACTTC	CSASRVGAGWGPYEQYF
TRBV27	TRBJ2-7	TRBD1	once	TGTGCCAGCAGTCCGAACCTCGGACAGGTCGGCAGGGACGAGCAGTACTTC	CASSPNLGQVGRDEQYF
TRBV12-3/TRBV12-4	TRBJ1-1	.	few	TGTGCCAGCAGTTACCCAATAGGGGGAGCCACAAGGATGAACACTGAAGCTTTCTTT	CASSYPIGGATRMNTEAFF
TRBV7-9	TRBJ2-1	.	many	TGTGCCAGCAGCGTCAGCTACAATGAGCAGTTCTTC	CASSVSYNEQFF